What follows is one T cell receptor (beta chain) and its context. Its antigen is undetermined. Every bit of the isolated RNA underwent reverse transcription, so sequencing read expressed TCRB transcripts. Profiling relied on immunoSEQ multiplex PCR, and the TCRdb table lists in-frame clones only, not all of them. The sample has roughly 180,000 clones, approximately 8.4% seen once. The sample originates from a study of beta chain features in type 1 diabetes. Points from the study as a whole: Small HLA sub-analyses could not settle whether HLA shapes TCRB rearrangement. People with Type 1 diabetes carried modestly yet significantly shorter TCRB CDR3s in all four CD4+ subsets.

The CDR3 runs to 16 residues. Germline CDR1 is KGHSH and CDR2 is LQKENI. With V trimmed by 3 bases and J by 1 base, 5 bases remained unmatched. Sorted CD4+ subsets: naive, central memory, regulatory, stem cell-like memory (CD45RO/CCR7/CD25/CD127/CD95/CD27 panel). Over 95% purity was reached by all sorted populations. This TCR was sampled from a man aged 18 to 29 with type 1 diabetes. The sample comprised central memory CD4+ T cells from blood. The rearrangement links TRBV18 to TRBJ2-5, with 10 bases fitting TRBD2. The CDR3 sequence is CASSPLAGDSQETQYF. CDR3 bases: TGTGCCAGCTCACCCCTAGCGGGGGACTCCCAAGAGACCCAGTACTTC.